This T cell receptor (beta chain) was captured in a study of CD8 T cells in ankylosing spondylitis. Using its own MiXCR run on the 5' RACE reads, TCRdb lists one record per CDR3 protein. The table includes 670,000 or so distinct CDR3 sequences, roughly 20% detected once. The ends were cut back, 8 bases at V and 1 base at J, with 11 bases in the middle. The CDR3 length is 13 residues. Looked up from germline, CDR1 is SGHTA and CDR2 is FQGTGA. Concerning this clonotype: Its antigen remains unidentified.

Study-wide findings and caveats: About 8 highly homologous variants formed a TCR beta motif that appeared characteristic of ankylosing spondylitis blood. Significantly higher representation of disease-linked clones was reported for matched ankylosing spondylitis synovial fluid. Peripheral blood samples showed relatively rare disease-linked clones, and these clones were CD8+.

The chain is built from TRBV7-3 and TRBJ2-5, with D perhaps matching TRBD1 (6 bases). The sample taken for sequencing was blood, either unsorted or a sorted T cell fraction (not recorded which). This TCR was sampled from a male donor with ankylosing spondylitis. DNA of the CDR3: TGTGCCAGCGCCAGGGGTACCCAAGAGACCCAGTACTTC. The encoded protein is CASARGTQETQYF.